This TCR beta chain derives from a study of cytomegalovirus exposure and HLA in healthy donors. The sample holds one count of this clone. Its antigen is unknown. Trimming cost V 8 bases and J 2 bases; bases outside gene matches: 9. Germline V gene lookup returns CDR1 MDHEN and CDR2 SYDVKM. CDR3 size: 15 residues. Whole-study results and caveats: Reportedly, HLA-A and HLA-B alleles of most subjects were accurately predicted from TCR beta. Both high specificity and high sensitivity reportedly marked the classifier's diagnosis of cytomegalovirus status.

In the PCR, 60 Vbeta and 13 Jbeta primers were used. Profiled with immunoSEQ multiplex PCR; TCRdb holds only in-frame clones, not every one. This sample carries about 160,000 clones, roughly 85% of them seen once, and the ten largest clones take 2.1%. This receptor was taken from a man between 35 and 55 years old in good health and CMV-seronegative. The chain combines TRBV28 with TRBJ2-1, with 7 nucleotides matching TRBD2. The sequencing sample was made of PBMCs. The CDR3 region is CASVGIGGAYNEQFF. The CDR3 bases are TGTGCCAGCGTTGGTATTGGGGGGGCCTACAATGAGCAGTTCTTC. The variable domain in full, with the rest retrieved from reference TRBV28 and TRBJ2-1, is DVKVTQSSRYLVKRTGEKVFLECVQDMDHENMFWYRQDPGLGLRLIYFSYDVKMKEKGDIPEGYSVSREKKERFSLILESASTNQTSMYLCASVGIGGAYNEQFFGPGTRLTVL.